Listed here are 28 T cell receptor beta chains from one sample, sequenced in a study of CD8+CD57+ T cells in acquired aplastic anemia. CDR3 and TCR beta VDJ profiling relied on a genomic DNA template. In TCRdb, the reads were re-called with MiXCR into one record per CDR3 protein. The data show fewer than 250,000 distinct CDR3 sequences, 50% to 55% seen once. Sequenced material: sorted CD4+, CD8+, or CD8+CD57+ T cells (not recorded which) from PBMCs. The source is a human donor in good health, serving as a control.

This chain connects TRBV5-8 to TRBJ1-4; D unresolved. Deletions cut 0 bases from V and 0 bases from J, with 6 bases between. The CDR3 loop spans 15 amino acids. Germline loops: CDR1 SGHTS, CDR2 YDEGEE. The CDR3, as DNA: TGTGCCAGCAGCTTGGACCAGGCAACTAATGAAAAACTGTTTTTT. It is translated as CASSLDQATNEKLFF.

This clonotype was counted at least ten times. The CDR3 spells CASSRGDRGYTF. In nucleotides, the CDR3 is TGCGCCAGCAGCCGAGGGGATCGGGGCTACACCTTC. The V gene is TRBV5-1, the J gene TRBJ1-2; possible D gene TRBD1, 5 bases. V lost 4 bases to trimming and J lost 8 bases, with 12 bases between them. CDR1 and CDR2 (germline): SGHRS, YFSETQ. The CDR3 spans 12 residues. The full variable domain, in which reference TRBV5-1 and TRBJ1-2 provide the parts outside the CDR3, is KAGVTQTPRYLIKTRGQQVTLSCSPISGHRSVSWYQQTPGQGLQFLFEYFSETQRNKGNFPGRFSGRQFSNSRSEMNVSTLELGDSALYLCASSRGDRGYTFGSGTRLTVV.

The CDR3 nucleotides are TGCAGTGCTAGGGACAGCTCCTATAATTCACCCCTCCACTTT. As protein: CSARDSSYNSPLHF. The chain has TRBV20-1 and TRBJ1-6; D is perhaps TRBD1 (6 bases). Trimming left V 3 bases short and J 0 bases short, with 6 bases between. The germline V gene encodes CDR1 DFQATT and CDR2 SNEGSKA (reference sequence). This CDR3 has 14 amino acids.

This clonotype has at least ten counts. The chain couples TRBV2 to TRBJ1-4, with D possibly TRBD1 on 6 matching bases. CDR3 length: 14 amino acids. CDR1 and CDR2 (germline): SNHLY, FYNNEI. V was pared by 0 bases and J by 13 bases, with 15 bases between. As DNA, the CDR3 is TGTGCCAGCAGTGAAGCCTCCTCGAGAGGGGGACTGTTTTTT. Translation gives CASSEASSRGGLFF.

The chain links TRBV15 to TRBJ2-3, with 8 bases identical to TRBD2. This CDR3 has 16 residues. CDR1 is LNHNV, CDR2 YYDKDF, per germline (reference sequence). Trimming cost V 0 bases and J 4 bases; bases outside gene matches: 6. The CDR3 spells CATSRDRTGGPDTQYF. The CDR3 DNA follows: TGTGCCACCAGCAGAGATCGAACGGGAGGGCCAGATACGCAGTATTTT.

V is TRBV11-2 and J is TRBJ2-5; TRBD2 matches at 9 bases. CDR3 size: 17 residues. From germline, CDR1 is SGHAT and CDR2 FQNNGV. After removal of 1 base from V and 2 bases from J, the junction contained 8 bases not matched to a gene. The CDR3 region is CASSLGASGNLQETQYF. The CDR3 DNA is TGTGCCAGCAGCTTAGGCGCTAGCGGGAACCTACAAGAGACCCAGTACTTC.

This chain uses TRBV7-9 with TRBJ2-5; no clear D gene. V lost 5 bases and J lost 13, with 8 bases in between. The CDR3 covers 9 residues. Germline CDR1 SEHNR, CDR2 FQNEAQ (reference sequence). CDR3 region: CASSTVTYF. The CDR3 nucleotides read TGTGCCAGCAGCACGGTCACGTACTTC.

In its sample, this clonotype was seen once. The chain has TRBV10-2 and TRBJ2-5; possible D gene TRBD1, 6 bases. V was pared by 0 bases and J by 2 bases, with 10 bases between. Germline V gene lookup returns CDR1 WSHSY and CDR2 SAAADI. CDR3 length: 15 residues. CDR3 in DNA: TGCGCCAGCAGTGAGTCCCCCGACAGGCAAGAGACCCAGTACTTC. Translation: CASSESPDRQETQYF.

Concerning this clonotype itself: The CDR3 carries no conserved terminal phenylalanine or tryptophan, so it likely arises from a read error. The V call is TRBV24-1, the J call TRBJ2-5; weak D call: TRBD2 (6 bases). Germline CDR1 KGHDR, CDR2 SFDVKD. The CDR3 extends over 13 amino acids. Trimming cost V 3 bases and J 11 bases, with 15 bases left between them. The CDR3 DNA reads TGTGCCACCAGTGATGAGGGGAGGACTACGCAGTACGTC. Encoded protein: CATSDEGRTTQYV.

The sample holds a few counts of this clonotype. The chain joins TRBV7-9 to TRBJ1-6; D perhaps matches TRBD1 (5 bases). Deletions cut 5 bases from V and 10 bases from J, with 12 bases between. This CDR3 region has 13 residues. The germline gives CDR1 SEHNR, CDR2 FQNEAQ (reference sequence). The CDR3, as DNA: TGTGCCAGCAGCGTGGGGACGGGGTCACCCCTCCACTTT. This gives the protein CASSVGTGSPLHF. Full variable domain (missing parts from reference TRBV7-9 and TRBJ1-6): DTGVSQNPRHKITKRGQNVTFRCDPISEHNRLYWYRQTLGQGPEFLTYFQNEAQLEKSRLLSDRFSAERPKGSFSTLEIQRTEQGDSAMYLCASSVGTGSPLHFGNGTRLTVT.

This clonotype appeared a few times. The chain employs TRBV7-9 and TRBJ2-1; 9 bases line up with TRBD2. This CDR3 has 16 amino acids. V shed 6 bases, J shed 7 bases, and the junction held 13 bases outside the gene matches. The germline gives CDR1 SEHNR, CDR2 FQNEAQ (reference sequence). CDR3 nucleotides: TGTGCCAGCAGAATACCTAGAGCGGGGGGAGTTAATGAGCAGTTCTTC. Translating it yields CASRIPRAGGVNEQFF.

In this sample, this clonotype turned up a few times. The chain links TRBV2 to TRBJ2-5, with 8 positions matching TRBD2. Germline-derived CDR1 and CDR2 are SNHLY and FYNNEI. V lost 3 bases to trimming and J lost 5 bases; unmatched junction nucleotides: 8. The CDR3 totals 15 residues. CDR3 sequence: CASSDVGGGRETQYF. The CDR3 bases are TGTGCCAGCAGTGATGTTGGCGGGGGGAGGGAGACCCAGTACTTC.

This clonotype was observed many times. The rearrangement uses TRBV19 and TRBJ1-2, with 7 bases matching TRBD1. Germline values: CDR1 LNHDA, CDR2 SQIVND (reference sequence). The CDR3 is 16 amino acids. V lost 8 bases and J lost 0; bases outside the gene matches: 12. The CDR3 protein is CASAPPGTAANYGYTF. Written as DNA, the CDR3 is TGTGCCAGTGCACCGCCCGGGACAGCAGCTAACTATGGCTACACCTTC.

The V and J genes are TRBV15 and TRBJ2-7; D uncertain. The V end lost 0 bases, the J end lost 0 bases, and 12 bases lay between the germline ends. Germline V gives CDR1 LNHNV, CDR2 YYDKDF (reference sequence). CDR3 length: 16 residues. In DNA form, the CDR3 reads TGTGCCACCAGCAGAGATTACGGCTCTTTCTCCTACGAGCAGTACTTC. It encodes CATSRDYGSFSYEQYF.

This clonotype was seen repeatedly, ten times or more. The chain employs TRBV6-2 or TRBV6-3 and TRBJ2-7; TRBD2 agrees at 9 bases. Trimming cost V 4 bases and J 0 bases; bases outside gene matches: 10. CDR3 length equals 17 residues. The germline V gene encodes CDR1 MNHEY and CDR2 SVGEGT. This CDR3 is CASSLEAGGLNSYEQYF. The CDR3 DNA reads as TGTGCCAGCAGTTTGGAAGCGGGGGGATTAAACTCCTACGAGCAGTACTTC.

The sample holds many counts of this clonotype. This sequence joins TRBV11-2 and TRBJ1-1, with unresolved D. Germline V gene sequence: CDR1 SGHAT, CDR2 FQNNGV. The CDR3 runs to 12 residues. V lost 6 bases to trimming and J lost 6 bases, with 11 bases between them. CDR3 protein: CASSYQESEAFF. The CDR3 nucleotides are TGTGCCAGCAGTTACCAGGAGTCTGAAGCTTTCTTT.

The DNA for the CDR3 is TGTGCCACCCACAACCCCAGGGGCGAGAACACTGAAGCTTTCTTT. Translating it yields CATHNPRGENTEAFF. The chain couples TRBV15 to TRBJ1-1; the D gene is possibly TRBD1 (6 bases). V lost 8 bases, J lost 1 base, and 17 bases lay in between. Germline CDR1 reads LNHNV; CDR2 reads YYDKDF (reference sequence). The CDR3 has 15 amino acids.

Turning to this clonotype: At one of its ends the junction is not consistent with the germline gene, which may arise from a read error. The chain is built from TRBV24-1 and TRBJ2-1; 9 nucleotides line up with TRBD2. From germline, CDR1 is KGHDR and CDR2 SFDVKD. The CDR3 totals 12 residues. In nucleotides, the CDR3 is TGTGCCACAAGTGCGGGGGGGAGTGAGCAGTTCTTC. Translation: CATSAGGSEQFF.

This clonotype was detected only a few times. The chain couples TRBV19 to TRBJ2-5; no clear D gene. The CDR3 length is 13 residues. CDR1 and CDR2 from the germline V gene are LNHDA and SQIVND (reference sequence). Between the trimmed V and J ends, which lost 5 bases and 1 base, there was a span of 8 bases. The CDR3 protein is CASSPGSQETQYF. CDR3 DNA sequence: TGTGCCAGTAGTCCAGGCAGCCAAGAGACCCAGTACTTC.

The V and J genes are TRBV29-1 and TRBJ2-7; D uncertain. Between the trimmed V and J ends, which lost 4 bases and 3 bases, there was a span of 13 bases. The V gene's germline CDR1 is SQVTM and CDR2 ANQGSEA. The CDR3 spans 13 residues. This CDR3 reads CSVASGIDYEQYF. The CDR3 DNA reads as TGCAGCGTTGCTTCTGGGATCGACTACGAGCAGTACTTC.

This clonotype was observed at least ten times. The chain carries TRBV7-2 and TRBJ1-5, with 9 bases matching TRBD1. J lost 7 bases, V lost 5 bases, and 6 bases had no gene match. From germline, CDR1 is SGHTA and CDR2 FQGNSA. The CDR3 loop spans 14 amino acids. Here the CDR3 DNA reads TGTGCCAGCAGCACCGGGACAGGGCCCCAGCCCCAGCATTTT. Amino acid sequence: CASSTGTGPQPQHF.

The genes are TRBV5-1 and TRBJ1-1, with no clear D. Looked up from germline, CDR1 is SGHRS and CDR2 is YFSETQ. V lost 2 bases, J lost 0 bases, and 8 bases lay in between. The CDR3 contains 14 residues. CDR3 bases: TGCGCCAGCAGCTTTAGCTCCATGAACACTGAAGCTTTCTTT. Translating gives CASSFSSMNTEAFF.

This chain uses TRBV7-8 with TRBJ2-7, with D possibly being TRBD2 (7 bases). Germline V gene data show CDR1 as SGHVS and CDR2 as FQNEAQ. Trimming removed 6 bases at V and 5 bases at J, with 14 bases between. CDR3 length: 13 amino acids. In DNA form, the CDR3 reads TGTGCCAGCAGAGGGGGGGGCGTGAACGAGCAGTACTTC. Protein: CASRGGGVNEQYF.

There are many counts of this clonotype. The chain couples TRBV10-3 to TRBJ1-1, with unresolved D. The CDR3 totals 14 residues. The germline V and J ends were trimmed by 6 bases and 1 base, with 12 bases remaining between them. Germline V CDR1 and CDR2: ENHRY, SYGVKD. The CDR3 spells CAISGSDRNTEAFF. In nucleotides, the CDR3 is TGTGCCATCAGCGGATCGGACCGGAACACTGAAGCTTTCTTT.

The chain uses TRBV3-1 and TRBJ1-2; D not resolved. In germline, CDR1 is LGHDT, CDR2 YNNKEL (reference sequence). The V end was cut by 4 bases, the J end by 4 bases, with 10 bases between. This CDR3 has 13 amino acids. This CDR3 reads CASSPTEPYGYTF. The CDR3 bases are TGTGCCAGCAGCCCCACAGAGCCCTATGGCTACACCTTC.

About this clonotype itself: One junction end disagrees with the germline gene, perhaps due to a read error. The chain links TRBV29-1 to TRBJ1-1; 7 bases match TRBD1. The germline V gene has CDR1 SQVTM and CDR2 ANQGSEA. The CDR3 has 11 residues. CDR3 DNA sequence: TGCAGCCTTGACAGGGACACTGAAGCTTTCTTT. This codes for CSLDRDTEAFF.

This clonotype was seen ten or more times. The chain links TRBV6-5 to TRBJ2-3; D tentatively reads TRBD1 or TRBD2 (6 bases each). Trimming took off 2 bases at V and 2 bases at J, with 8 bases between the two ends. The germline V gene encodes CDR1 MNHEY and CDR2 SVGAGI. This CDR3 is 14 amino acids long. The CDR3 loop is CASSYRGLTDTQYF. DNA of the CDR3: TGTGCCAGCAGTTACCGGGGGCTCACAGATACGCAGTATTTT.

This clonotype was seen at least ten times. This chain links TRBV5-5 with TRBJ2-3, with D possibly TRBD1 on 6 matching bases. V was trimmed by 10 bases and J by 4 bases, leaving 19 bases between them. This CDR3 region has 14 residues. The V gene's germline CDR1 is SGHKS and CDR2 YYEKEE (reference sequence). The CDR3: CAGKTGISSDTQYF. The CDR3 DNA reads TGTGCCGGAAAAACAGGGATCAGTTCAGATACGCAGTATTTT. The full variable domain, with the rest looked up from reference TRBV5-5 and TRBJ2-3, is DAGVTQSPTHLIKTRGQQVTLRCSPISGHKSVSWYQQVLGQGPQFIFQYYEKEERGRGNFPDRFSARQFPNYSSELNVNALLLGDSALYLCAGKTGISSDTQYFGPGTRLTVL.